The rows below give T cell receptor beta chains drawn from one sample of a study of identical twins. A single record per CDR3 protein comes from TCRdb applying MiXCR to the 5' RACE reads. The table lists around 670,000 distinct CDR3 sequences, 5.5% to 6.5% of them singletons, with 1.5% to 2% in the top ten. The sequenced sample was naive T cells sorted from blood. The receptors come from a man between 18 and 29 years old in good health. Each CDR3 is given with its conserved first and last residue. D genes are given only for firm matches. The size entry is marked missing in some rows and otherwise reads once, few, many or a size class.

TRBD2 few TRBJ2-7 TRBV6-5 TGTGCCAGCAGTTACCCCGGGGGTATAGGCGGGAGCTACGAGCAGTACTTC CASSYPGGIGGSYEQYF
NA few TRBJ2-1 TRBV12-3/TRBV12-4 TGTGCCAGCAGCGCACAGAGCGGAGCCTACAATGAGCAGTTCTTC CASSAQSGAYNEQFF
TRBD2 few TRBJ2-5 TRBV5-1 TGCGCCAGCAGCTTGGACCGGCTAGCGGGACGCGGGGAGACCCAGTACTTC CASSLDRLAGRGETQYF
TRBD2 many TRBJ2-3 TRBV27 TGTGCCAGCAGTTTATCGAGAGCTAGCGGGGCTATCACAGATACGCAGTATTTT CASSLSRASGAITDTQYF
NA few TRBJ1-6 TRBV3-1 TGTGCCAGCAGCCAAGCGGGACGGACCGCACCCCTCCACTTT CASSQAGRTAPLHF
TRBD2 many TRBJ2-1 TRBV4-1 TGCGCCAGCAGTCGGGAGGCGGGCGAGCAGTTCTTC CASSREAGEQFF
NA many TRBJ2-1 TRBV7-9 TGTGCCAGCAGCCTTACAGCGAACAATGAGCAGTTCTTC CASSLTANNEQFF
NA many TRBJ2-2 TRBV18 TGTGCCAGCTCACCACCGATGGGACCGAACACCGGGGAGCTGTTTTTT CASSPPMGPNTGELFF
NA NA TRBJ2-7 TRBV9 TGTGCCAGCAGCACGGGCGGGGAGGCCTACGAGCAGTACTTC CASSTGGEAYEQYF
TRBD2 many TRBJ2-7 TRBV29-1 TGCAGCGTGCGCGCCCGGGGGGGCTCACCCTACGAGCAGTACTTC CSVRARGGSPYEQYF
NA many TRBJ2-7 TRBV20-1 TGCAGTGCATCTAGCGCGTTGAGCTCCTACGAGCAGTACTTC CSASSALSSYEQYF
TRBD2 few TRBJ2-4 TRBV12-3/TRBV12-4 TGTGCCAGCAGTCACCTAGCGGACCTTAGTGGGGCCAAAAACATTCAGTACTTC CASSHLADLSGAKNIQYF
TRBD1 NA TRBJ2-2 TRBV28 TGTGCCAGCAGTTTAGCGACAGGGGGCCACGGGGAGCTGTTTTTT CASSLATGGHGELFF